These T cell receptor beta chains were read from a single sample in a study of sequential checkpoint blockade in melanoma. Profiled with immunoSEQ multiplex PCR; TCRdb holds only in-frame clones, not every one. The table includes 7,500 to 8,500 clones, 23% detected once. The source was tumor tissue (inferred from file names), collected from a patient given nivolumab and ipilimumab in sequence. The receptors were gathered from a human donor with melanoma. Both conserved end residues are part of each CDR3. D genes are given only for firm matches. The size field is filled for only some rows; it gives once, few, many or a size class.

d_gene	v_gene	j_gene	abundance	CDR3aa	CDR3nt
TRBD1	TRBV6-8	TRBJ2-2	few	CASNGGQGATGELFF	TGTGCCAGCAACGGGGGACAGGGCGCGACCGGGGAGCTGTTTTTT
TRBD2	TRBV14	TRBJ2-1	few	CASSPQAGVYNEQFF	TGTGCCAGCAGCCCCCAAGCGGGGGTGTACAATGAGCAGTTCTTC
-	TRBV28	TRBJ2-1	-	CASSFRSTGAGHNEQFF	TGTGCCAGCAGTTTTAGGTCCACGGGGGCTGGACACAATGAGCAGTTCTTC
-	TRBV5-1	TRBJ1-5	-	CASSLGGTENQPQHF	TGCGCCAGCAGCTTGGGAGGGACGGAGAATCAGCCCCAGCATTTT
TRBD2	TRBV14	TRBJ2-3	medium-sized	CASSHRFPGLDATDTQYF	TGTGCCAGCAGCCATCGATTCCCGGGACTAGATGCCACAGATACGCAGTATTTT
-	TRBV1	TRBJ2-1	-	CASSQLSRVNEQFF	TGCGCCAGCAGCCAACTCTCCCGGGTCAATGAGCAGTTCTTC
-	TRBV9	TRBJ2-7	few	CASGALGGVYEQYF	TGTGCCAGCGGGGCCTTAGGGGGAGTCTACGAGCAGTACTTC
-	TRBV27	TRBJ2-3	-	CASKNSGTDTQYF	TGTGCCAGCAAGAATAGCGGCACAGATACGCAGTATTTT
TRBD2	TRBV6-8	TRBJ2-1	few	CASSYLSGLAGGEQFF	TGTGCCAGCAGTTACCTTTCGGGACTAGCGGGAGGTGAGCAGTTCTTC
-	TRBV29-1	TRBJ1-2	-	CSVEDESYGYTF	TGCAGCGTTGAAGACGAGAGCTATGGCTACACCTTC
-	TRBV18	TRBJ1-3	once	CASSPRQVDGNTIYF	TGTGCCAGCTCTCCCAGACAGGTTGATGGAAACACCATATATTTT
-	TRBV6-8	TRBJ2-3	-	CASSYGGHGDTQYF	TGTGCCAGCAGTTACGGGGGCCACGGAGATACGCAGTATTTT
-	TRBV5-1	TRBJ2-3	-	CASSLAAGHYTDTQYF	TGCGCCAGCAGCTTGGCTGCGGGACACTACACAGATACGCAGTATTTT
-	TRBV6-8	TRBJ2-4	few	CASTWGLAKNIQYF	TGTGCCAGCACCTGGGGGCTAGCCAAAAACATTCAGTACTTC
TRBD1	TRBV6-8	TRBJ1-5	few	CASSYGTGIQPQHF	TGTGCCAGCAGTTACGGGACAGGCATTCAGCCCCAGCATTTT
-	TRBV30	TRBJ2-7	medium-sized	CAWSVWGRKVGDEQYF	TGTGCCTGGAGTGTATGGGGGAGGAAGGTAGGGGACGAGCAGTACTTC
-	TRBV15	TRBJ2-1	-	CATESTTRGNDEQFF	TGTGCCACCGAATCGACCACGCGAGGGAACGATGAGCAGTTCTTC
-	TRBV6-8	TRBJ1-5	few	CASSESHQPQHF	TGTGCCAGCAGTGAGAGTCATCAGCCCCAGCATTTT
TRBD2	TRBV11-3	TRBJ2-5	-	CASSWRTSAETQYF	TGTGCCAGCAGCTGGAGGACTAGCGCAGAGACCCAGTACTTC
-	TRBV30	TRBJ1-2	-	CAWRETVGYTF	TGTGCCTGGAGGGAGACAGTCGGCTACACCTTC
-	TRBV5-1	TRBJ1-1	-	CASSPGQGFTEAFF	TGCGCCAGCAGCCCGGGACAAGGTTTTACTGAAGCTTTCTTT
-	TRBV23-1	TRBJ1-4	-	CASSSETGEKLFF	TGCGCCAGCAGCTCGGAAACGGGGGAAAAACTGTTTTTT
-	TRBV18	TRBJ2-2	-	CASSPDLQRSGELFF	TGTGCCAGCTCACCTGATCTCCAGCGATCCGGGGAGCTGTTTTTT
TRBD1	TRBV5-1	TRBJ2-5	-	CASSPGTGDGKTQYF	TGCGCCAGCAGCCCAGGGACAGGGGATGGGAAGACCCAGTACTTC
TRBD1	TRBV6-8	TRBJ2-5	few	CASSGQGKETQYF	TGTGCCAGCAGCGGACAGGGGAAAGAGACCCAGTACTTC